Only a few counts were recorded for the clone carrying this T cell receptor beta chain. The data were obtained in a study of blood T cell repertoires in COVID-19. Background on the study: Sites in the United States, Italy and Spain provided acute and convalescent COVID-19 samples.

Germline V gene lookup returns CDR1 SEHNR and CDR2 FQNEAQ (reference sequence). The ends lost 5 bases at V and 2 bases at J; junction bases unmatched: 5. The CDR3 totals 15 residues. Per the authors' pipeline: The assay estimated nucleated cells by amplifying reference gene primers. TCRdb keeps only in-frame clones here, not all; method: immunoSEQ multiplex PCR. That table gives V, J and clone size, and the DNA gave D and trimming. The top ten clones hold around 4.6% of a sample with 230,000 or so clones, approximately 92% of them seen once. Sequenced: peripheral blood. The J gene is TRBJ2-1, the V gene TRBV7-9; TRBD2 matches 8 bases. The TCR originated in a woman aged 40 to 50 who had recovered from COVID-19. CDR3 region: CASSTTGGPYNEQFF. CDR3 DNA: TGTGCCAGCAGCACCACGGGAGGGCCCTACAATGAGCAGTTCTTC.